This TCR beta chain was captured in a study of control samples from healthy donors and cancer patients. Assay used: immunoSEQ multiplex PCR; TCRdb lists only in-frame clones, some missing. The sample holds 350,000 to 450,000 clones, about 93% seen once. The CDR3 extends over 15 amino acids. Deletions cut 7 bases from V and 1 base from J, with 16 bases between. Germline loops: CDR1 ENHRY, CDR2 SYGVKD. This receptor was identified in a middle-aged man with head and neck cancer. The sample taken for sequencing was PBMCs. The chain links TRBV10-3 to TRBJ1-1; a weak D match, TRBD1 (5 bases). CDR3 coding DNA: TGTGCCATCATGTCCACAAGGGGAAAGAACACTGAAGCTTTCTTT. This gives the protein CAIMSTRGKNTEAFF.